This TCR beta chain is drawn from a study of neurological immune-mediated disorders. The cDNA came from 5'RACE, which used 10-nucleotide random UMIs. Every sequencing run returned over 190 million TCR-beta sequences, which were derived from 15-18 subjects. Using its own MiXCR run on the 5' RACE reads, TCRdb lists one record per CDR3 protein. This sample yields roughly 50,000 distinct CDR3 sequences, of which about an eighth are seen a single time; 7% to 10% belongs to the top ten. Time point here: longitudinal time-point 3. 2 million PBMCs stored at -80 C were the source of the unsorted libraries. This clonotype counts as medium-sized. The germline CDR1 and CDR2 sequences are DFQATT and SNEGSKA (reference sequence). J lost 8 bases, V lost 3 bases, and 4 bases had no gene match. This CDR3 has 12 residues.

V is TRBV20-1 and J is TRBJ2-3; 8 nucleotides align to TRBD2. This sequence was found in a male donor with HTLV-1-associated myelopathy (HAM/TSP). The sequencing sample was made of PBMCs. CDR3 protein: CSASGGAGTQYF. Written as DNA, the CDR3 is TGCAGTGCTAGCGGGGGGGCCGGTACGCAGTATTTT.